This T cell receptor beta chain was identified in a study of blood T cell repertoires in COVID-19. At the level of the study: Donors in the United States, Italy and Spain gave samples during acute or convalescent COVID-19. Sources were T cells, B-cell-depleted T cells, or PBMCs; the material itself was cDNA or gDNA.

In the original workflow: Amplifying reference gene primers gave estimates of nucleated cell counts. Clones were sequenced by immunoSEQ multiplex PCR, and TCRdb holds only the in-frame ones, with some missing. That table is the source of V, J and clone size, and D and trimming were worked out from the DNA. The table shows about 310,000 clones, with roughly 90% occurring only once. Per germline, CDR1 ENHRY and CDR2 SYGVKD. V lost 0 bases, J lost 5 bases, and 10 bases lay in between. There are 14 residues in the CDR3. This clonotype was sampled from a woman in her 30s who had recovered from COVID-19. The sample was PBMCs or T cells enriched from blood (not recorded which). The V gene is TRBV10-3, the J gene TRBJ1-2; a possible D gene is TRBD1 (6 bases). The CDR3, as DNA: TGTGCCATCAGTGAGTCGAGACAGGTATATGGCTACACCTTC. It yields the protein CAISESRQVYGYTF.